Below, one TCR beta chain is given with its context. The entry originates in a study of blood T cell repertoires in COVID-19. Study as a whole: Spain, Italy and the United States supplied samples that represented acute and convalescent COVID-19.

V trimming: 2 bases; J trimming: 6 bases; junction bases outside the gene matches: 7. CDR3 size: 16 residues. Germline V CDR1 and CDR2: SNHLY, FYNNEI. Original handling: Estimation of nucleated cell counts relied on the amplification of reference gene primers. Only in-frame clones appear in the TCRdb table, and some are missing; sequencing was by immunoSEQ multiplex PCR. The V and J calls and clone size were taken over from that table, and D and trimming were inferred from the DNA. This table has about 61,000 clones, more than 75% appearing once. This clonotype was sampled from a man of 80 years or more in a cohort sampled during active COVID-19. The V gene is TRBV2, the J gene TRBJ2-3, with 11 bases fitting TRBD2. Sequenced input: peripheral blood. Here the CDR3 reads CASSELRASGGDTQYF. For the CDR3, the DNA is TGTGCCAGCAGTGAACTCCGGGCTAGCGGGGGGGATACGCAGTATTTT.